One and the same sample provided the 22 T cell receptor beta chains below, sequenced in a study of PD-1 blockade in classical Hodgkin lymphoma (dated by TCRdb to between 2020 and 2021). Receptor libraries were prepared by the immunoSEQ multiplex PCR assay. As stored in TCRdb, this immuneACCESS dataset retains in-frame rearrangements with V and J assigned. A fraction of the clones does not appear; measured against another copy, unresolved V genes explain less than half of the discrepancy, and the remainder lacks a known reason. The sample table contains about 110,000 clones; only one count was recorded for 70% to 90% of them. The top ten clones comprise about 20% of the sample. Reading the label with the study, this specimen's time point is: cycle 2 day 1 (C2D1) of nivolumab. Relapse after autologous stem cell transplantation had occurred in all trial patients, and cohorts A, B and C were distinguished by prior brentuximab vedotin exposure.

The specimen was peripheral blood mononuclear cells (PBMCs), collected before the second cycle of nivolumab. The receptors were sampled from a human donor with classical Hodgkin lymphoma.

The rearrangement uses TRBV19 and TRBJ1-4; no definite D call. The length of the CDR3 is 15 residues. The germline CDR1 and CDR2 sequences are LNHDA and SQIVND (reference sequence). The V gene lost 6 bases and the J gene lost 7 bases, with 18 bases spanning the gap. Here the CDR3 DNA reads TGTGCCAGTAGCCCGACCCGATCTAAGGGTGAAAAACTGTTTTTT. Encoded protein: CASSPTRSKGEKLFF.

The chain links TRBV28 to TRBJ2-1, with D unresolved. V was shortened by 6 bases and J by 4 bases, with 4 bases between the two germline ends. The CDR3 is made up of 11 amino acids. Looked up from germline, CDR1 is MDHEN and CDR2 is SYDVKM. The CDR3 loop reads CASSPYNEQFF. The CDR3 bases are TGTGCCAGCAGCCCTTACAATGAGCAGTTCTTC.

The chain links TRBV2 to TRBJ2-2; D is unresolved. Germline loops: CDR1 SNHLY, CDR2 FYNNEI. This CDR3 is 11 amino acids long. V lost 5 bases to trimming and J lost 4 bases, with 2 bases between them. The CDR3 DNA follows: TGTGCCAGCAGTAGCACCGGGGAGCTGTTTTTT. This translates into CASSSTGELFF.

The chain recombines TRBV5-6 with TRBJ1-5, with D perhaps TRBD1 (6 bases). CDR1 and CDR2 from the germline V gene are SGHDT and YYEEEE. The CDR3 covers 16 residues. V dropped 0 bases and J dropped 2 bases, with 12 bases sitting between them. CDR3 DNA: TGTGCCAGCAGCTTGGCAGGGGATGTGGGCAATCAGCCCCAGCATTTT. Translating it yields CASSLAGDVGNQPQHF.

V usage is TRBV28 and J usage is TRBJ1-3; D remains unclear. The CDR3 is made up of 14 amino acids. Germline V gene lookup returns CDR1 MDHEN and CDR2 SYDVKM. Trimming cost V 3 bases and J 4 bases, with 10 bases left between them. The CDR3 region is CASSLGFSGNTIYF. CDR3 nucleotides: TGTGCCAGCAGTTTGGGGTTTTCCGGAAACACCATATATTTT.

The chain's CDR3 is CASSFSGAGDGTEAFF. Here the CDR3 DNA reads TGCGCCAGCAGCTTTTCTGGGGCGGGGGATGGGACTGAAGCTTTCTTT. V is TRBV5-1 and J is TRBJ1-1, with D possibly being TRBD1 (5 bases). Germline loops: CDR1 SGHRS, CDR2 YFSETQ. Trimming took 2 bases from V and 5 from J, leaving 19 bases between them. CDR3 length equals 16 residues.

This clone has a single count. V is TRBV28 and J is TRBJ2-7; a weak D match, TRBD1 (6 bases). Trimming cost V 5 bases and J 3 bases, with 20 bases left between them. Germline V gives CDR1 MDHEN, CDR2 SYDVKM. CDR3 length: 16 residues. CDR3 coding DNA: TGTGCCAGCAGTCCCGATCAGGGGACCCTCTACTACGAGCAGTACTTC. Translated: CASSPDQGTLYYEQYF.

The chain is built from TRBV5-1 and TRBJ2-7, with TRBD2 matching 11 bases. V trimming: 0 bases; J trimming: 0 bases; junction bases outside the gene matches: 5. The CDR3 extends over 17 amino acids. CDR1 SGHRS and CDR2 YFSETQ come from the germline V gene. The CDR3 DNA reads as TGCGCCAGCAGCTTGGCCGCGACTAGCGGGACCTCCTACGAGCAGTACTTC. It is translated as CASSLAATSGTSYEQYF.

The rearrangement links TRBV4-1 to TRBJ2-7; D ambiguous. Per the germline V gene, CDR1 is MGHRA and CDR2 is YSYEKL. V lost 1 base and J lost 2, with 9 bases in between. This CDR3 comprises 14 residues. CDR3 sequence reads: CASSQGAGTYEQYF. DNA of the CDR3: TGCGCCAGCAGCCAAGGGGCCGGTACCTACGAGCAGTACTTC.

The rearrangement links TRBV7-2 to TRBJ2-3; TRBD2 aligns across 8 bases. Trimming cost V 1 base and J 4 bases; bases outside gene matches: 13. The length of the CDR3 is 18 residues. CDR1 and CDR2 (germline): SGHTA, FQGNSA. The DNA of the CDR3 is TGTGCCAGCAGCTTAGTAATGGCGGGAGGACTTGGGGCAGATACGCAGTATTTT. This sequence encodes CASSLVMAGGLGADTQYF.

This clone has a single count. The J gene is TRBJ2-1, the V gene TRBV2; D is possibly TRBD2 (5 bases). V was shortened by 0 bases and J by 9 bases, with 9 bases between the two germline ends. The CDR3 is 13 amino acids. Germline V gives CDR1 SNHLY, CDR2 FYNNEI. CDR3 nucleotides: TGTGCCAGCAGTGAAGCACTAGTTATTGAGCAGTTCTTC. Translating it yields CASSEALVIEQFF.

The chain carries TRBV7-2 and TRBJ1-6; 7 bases match TRBD1. Looked up from germline, CDR1 is SGHTA and CDR2 is FQGNSA. The V segment lost 7 bases and the J segment 9 bases; nucleotides outside the gene matches: 9. The CDR3 contains 14 residues. CDR3 in DNA: TGTGCCAGCACCCTGACAGCAGGGGGTTCACCCCTCCACTTT. Translation: CASTLTAGGSPLHF. Together with reference TRBV7-2 and TRBJ1-6, the CDR3 gives the full variable domain: GAGVSQSPSNKVTEKGKDVELRCDPISGHTALYWYRQSLGQGLEFLIYFQGNSAPDKSGLPSDRFSAERTGGSVSTLTIQRTQQEDSAVYLCASTLTAGGSPLHFGNGTRLTVT.

The V and J genes are TRBV29-1 and TRBJ2-7, with D hard to call. V gave up 7 bases and J gave up 5 bases, with 18 bases separating them. The CDR3 contains 13 residues. CDR1 and CDR2 (germline): SQVTM, ANQGSEA. The CDR3 DNA follows: TGCAGCGCATACGAGCCTACGTGGAACGAGCAGTACTTC. It translates to CSAYEPTWNEQYF.

This clone showed up just once. The J gene is TRBJ1-5, the V gene TRBV5-1; D gene ambiguous. The CDR3 length is 14 residues. The V and J ends lost 4 bases and 4 bases respectively, with 12 bases between them. Germline V gene data show CDR1 as SGHRS and CDR2 as YFSETQ. CDR3 nucleotide sequence: TGCGCCAGCAGCACCGGGGAGTTAAATCAGCCCCAGCATTTT. Translation gives CASSTGELNQPQHF.

The chain uses TRBV7-9 and TRBJ2-5; weak D call: TRBD1 (6 bases). CDR1 and CDR2 (germline): SEHNR, FQNEAQ (reference sequence). The CDR3 length is 15 residues. V was cut by 4 bases and J by 5 bases, with 17 bases left in between. The DNA of the CDR3 is TGTGCCAGCAGCTCGTACAGGGAATTGCCTGAGACCCAGTACTTC. It is translated as CASSSYRELPETQYF.

In its sample, this clone was seen once. The J gene is TRBJ2-7, the V gene TRBV7-2; TRBD1 agrees at 8 bases. Germline CDR1 and CDR2: SGHTA and FQGNSA. CDR3 size: 13 residues. Trimming took 6 bases from V and 4 from J; bases not matched to a gene: 5. This CDR3 reads CASRPRTGYEQYF. CDR3 sequence (DNA): TGTGCCAGCAGGCCAAGGACAGGGTACGAGCAGTACTTC.

The rearrangement links TRBV11-2 to TRBJ2-3; no clear D. V gave up 5 bases and J gave up 0 bases, with 9 bases separating them. The CDR3 length is 14 residues. Germline V gene data show CDR1 as SGHAT and CDR2 as FQNNGV. In DNA, the CDR3 is TGTGCCAGCAGCGGACCTTTGAGCACAGATACGCAGTATTTT. It is translated as CASSGPLSTDTQYF.

The CDR3 region is CASSARRGTSSYEQYF. The CDR3 DNA reads as TGTGCCAGCAGCGCACGCAGGGGCACAAGCTCCTACGAGCAGTACTTC. The J gene is TRBJ2-7, the V gene TRBV13, with TRBD1 as a possible D gene (6 bases). V was cut by 5 bases and J by 0 bases, with 17 bases left in between. The CDR3 spans 16 residues. Germline CDR1 is PRHDT and CDR2 is FYEKMQ (reference sequence).

This clone was detected only once. The V gene is TRBV29-1, the J gene TRBJ2-3; 7 bases agree with TRBD2. The CDR3 is 13 residues long. The V gene's germline CDR1 is SQVTM and CDR2 ANQGSEA. CDR3 sequence reads: CSGGRESTDTQYF. CDR3 DNA sequence: TGCAGTGGCGGGCGGGAGAGCACAGATACGCAGTATTTT.

The chain uses TRBV19 and TRBJ2-5; the match to TRBD2 covers 7 bases. The germline CDR1 and CDR2 sequences are LNHDA and SQIVND (reference sequence). The CDR3 consists of 16 residues. V shed 1 base, J shed 3 bases, and the junction held 8 bases outside the gene matches. The CDR3 spells CASSIVRPSGKETQYF. Here the CDR3 DNA reads TGTGCCAGTAGTATAGTTCGCCCTAGCGGTAAAGAGACCCAGTACTTC.

This chain connects TRBV6-1 to TRBJ2-5; D perhaps matches TRBD1 (5 bases). The CDR3 has 14 residues. Trimming cost V 1 base and J 5 bases, with 11 bases left between them. CDR1 and CDR2 from the germline V gene are MNHNS and SASEGT. CDR3 DNA sequence: TGTGCCAGCAGTGAAGAATGGGGCTTGGAGACCCAGTACTTC. It codes for CASSEEWGLETQYF.

V gene TRBV6-1 combines with J gene TRBJ1-1; 8 bases agree with TRBD1. Germline CDR1 and CDR2: MNHNS and SASEGT. This CDR3 has 14 amino acids. Trimming took 6 bases from V and 1 from J; bases not matched to a gene: 4. The CDR3 region is CASSPDRGNTEAFF. DNA for the CDR3: TGTGCCAGCAGCCCCGACAGGGGGAACACTGAAGCTTTCTTT.